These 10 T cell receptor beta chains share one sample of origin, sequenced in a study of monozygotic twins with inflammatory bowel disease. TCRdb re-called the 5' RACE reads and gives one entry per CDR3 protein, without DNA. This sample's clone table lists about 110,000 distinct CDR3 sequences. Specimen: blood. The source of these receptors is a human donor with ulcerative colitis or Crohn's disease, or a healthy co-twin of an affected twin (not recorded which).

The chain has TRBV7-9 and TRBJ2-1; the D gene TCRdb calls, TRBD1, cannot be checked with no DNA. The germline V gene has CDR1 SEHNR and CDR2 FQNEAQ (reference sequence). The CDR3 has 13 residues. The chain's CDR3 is CASSPPTANEQFF.

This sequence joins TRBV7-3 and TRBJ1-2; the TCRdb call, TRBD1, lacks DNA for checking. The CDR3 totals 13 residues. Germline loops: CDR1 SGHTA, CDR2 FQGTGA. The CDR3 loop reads CASSSAGGLGYTF.

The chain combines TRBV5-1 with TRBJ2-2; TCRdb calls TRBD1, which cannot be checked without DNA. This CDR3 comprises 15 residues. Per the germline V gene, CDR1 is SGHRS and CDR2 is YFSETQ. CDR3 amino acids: CASSAGTGNTGELFF.

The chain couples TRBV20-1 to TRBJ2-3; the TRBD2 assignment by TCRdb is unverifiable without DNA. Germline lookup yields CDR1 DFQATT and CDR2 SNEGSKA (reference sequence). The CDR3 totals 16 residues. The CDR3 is CSALGGTSGLTDTQYF.

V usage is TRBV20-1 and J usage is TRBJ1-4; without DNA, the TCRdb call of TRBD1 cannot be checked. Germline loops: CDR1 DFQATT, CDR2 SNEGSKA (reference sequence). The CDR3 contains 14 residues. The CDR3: CSARSGYENEKLFF.

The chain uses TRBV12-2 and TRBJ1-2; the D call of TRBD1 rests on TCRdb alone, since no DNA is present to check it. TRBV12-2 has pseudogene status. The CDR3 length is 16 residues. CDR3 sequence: CASRLLPQGRNYGYTF.

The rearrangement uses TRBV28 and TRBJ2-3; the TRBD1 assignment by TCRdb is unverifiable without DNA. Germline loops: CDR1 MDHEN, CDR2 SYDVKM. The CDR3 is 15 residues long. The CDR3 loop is CASSWTGVGTDTQYF.

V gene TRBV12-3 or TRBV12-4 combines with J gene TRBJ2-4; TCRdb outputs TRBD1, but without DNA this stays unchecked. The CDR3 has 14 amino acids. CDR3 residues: CASSQGAGKNIQYF.

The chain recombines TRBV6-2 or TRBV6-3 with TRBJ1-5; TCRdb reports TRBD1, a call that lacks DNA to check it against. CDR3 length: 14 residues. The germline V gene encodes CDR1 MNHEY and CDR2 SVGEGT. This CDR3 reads CASSPPFSGQPQHF.

The CDR3 sequence: CASSLVTGSSYEQYF. The V call is TRBV11-2, the J call TRBJ2-7. CDR1 and CDR2 from the germline V gene are SGHAT and FQNNGV. The length of the CDR3 is 15 residues.